One and the same sample provided the 2 T cell receptor beta chains below, sequenced in a study of preoperative IRX-2 immunotherapy in early breast cancer. Treatment reported: preoperative locoregional IRX-2 cytokine immunotherapy. Method: immunoSEQ multiplex PCR; TCRdb's copy keeps in-frame clones and lacks some. The sample carries 35,000 to 40,000 clones, roughly four fifths recorded once. The sequenced sample was lymph node tissue, obtained after IRX-2 immunotherapy. Receptors originate from a human donor with breast cancer.

This chain links TRBV14 with TRBJ2-7; the D call may be TRBD1 or TRBD2 (5 bases each). Per germline, CDR1 SGHDN and CDR2 FVKESK. CDR3 size: 15 residues. The V gene lost 3 bases and the J gene lost 1 base, with 13 bases spanning the gap. DNA of the CDR3: TGTGCCAGCAGCCAGGGACCAATTAATTCCTACGAGCAGTACTTC. Its translation: CASSQGPINSYEQYF.

This chain uses TRBV1 with TRBJ1-6; the DNA was not compared with TRBD1, the D call given in the table. TRBV1 is an annotated pseudogene. CDR3 length: 17 residues. The CDR3 loop reads CASSQERRDQGNSPLHF. The DNA for the CDR3 is TGCGCCAGCAGCCAAGAAAGAAGGGATCAGGGTAATTCACCCCTCCACTTT.